What follows describes a single T cell receptor beta chain. This CDR3 region has 11 residues. Trimming stripped 6 bases from V and 5 bases from J, with 8 bases between. The germline CDR1 and CDR2 sequences are SQVTM and ANQGSEA. The data stem from a study of blood T cells in healthy people across ages. Next came a second PCR, run for about 7 to 12 cycles, which used a sample-barcoded 5' primer along with a J-beta primer mix. TCRdb fed the 5' RACE reads into MiXCR, producing one record per CDR3 protein. In the table there are about 560,000 distinct CDR3 sequences, about 26% of which are singletons. These data are also associated with another study on T cells of mothers and their children.

The chain has TRBV29-1 and TRBJ2-4; no clear D. The TCR originated in a boy aged 2 to 9 in good health. Specimen: blood. In DNA form, the CDR3 reads TGCAGCGTCCGCTTCCAAAACATTCAGTACTTC. Translated, it gives CSVRFQNIQYF.